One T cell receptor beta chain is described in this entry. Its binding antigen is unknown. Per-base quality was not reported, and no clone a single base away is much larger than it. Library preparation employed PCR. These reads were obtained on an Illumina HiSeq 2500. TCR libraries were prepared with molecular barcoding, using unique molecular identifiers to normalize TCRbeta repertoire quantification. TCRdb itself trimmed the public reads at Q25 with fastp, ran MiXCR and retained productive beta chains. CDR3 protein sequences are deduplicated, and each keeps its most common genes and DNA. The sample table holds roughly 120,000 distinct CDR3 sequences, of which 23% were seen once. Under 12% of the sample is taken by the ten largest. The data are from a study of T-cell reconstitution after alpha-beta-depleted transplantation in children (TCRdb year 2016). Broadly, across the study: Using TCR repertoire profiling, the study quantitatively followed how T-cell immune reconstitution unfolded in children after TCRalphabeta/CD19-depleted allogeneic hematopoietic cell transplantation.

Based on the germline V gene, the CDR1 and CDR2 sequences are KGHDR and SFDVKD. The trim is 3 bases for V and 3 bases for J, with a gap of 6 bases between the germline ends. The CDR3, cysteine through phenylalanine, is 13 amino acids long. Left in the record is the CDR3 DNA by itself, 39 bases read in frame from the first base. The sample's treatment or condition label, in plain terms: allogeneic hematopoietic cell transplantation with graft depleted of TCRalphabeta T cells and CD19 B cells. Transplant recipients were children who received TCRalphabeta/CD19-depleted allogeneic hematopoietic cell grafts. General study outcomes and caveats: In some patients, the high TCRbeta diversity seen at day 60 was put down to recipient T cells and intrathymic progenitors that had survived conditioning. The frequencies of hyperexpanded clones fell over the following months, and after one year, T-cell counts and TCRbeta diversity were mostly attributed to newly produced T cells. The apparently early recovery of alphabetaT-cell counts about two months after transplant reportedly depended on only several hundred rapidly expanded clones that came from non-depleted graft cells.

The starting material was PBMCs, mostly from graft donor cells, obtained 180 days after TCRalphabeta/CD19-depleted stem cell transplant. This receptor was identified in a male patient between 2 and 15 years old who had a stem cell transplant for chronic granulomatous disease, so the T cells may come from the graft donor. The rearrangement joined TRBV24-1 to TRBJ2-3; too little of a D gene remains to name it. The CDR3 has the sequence CATSDVATDTQYF. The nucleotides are TGTGCCACCAGTGATGTAGCTACAGATACGCAGTATTTT.